The 22 T cell receptor beta chains presented below share a single source sample, sequenced in a study of T cells in Graves' hyperthyroidism and ophthalmopathy. The investigators amplified TCR beta CDR3 regions from RNA transcripts. First-round RT-PCR with HTBI primers amplified the TCR CDR3 region. TCRdb ran MiXCR on the multiplex PCR reads and lists one entry per CDR3 protein. Here the sample spans hundreds of thousands of distinct CDR3 sequences, 15% to 20% being singletons. Sequencing used blood. Receptors originate from a woman under 30 with Graves' hyperthyroidism.

The CDR3 region is CASSPYPSYNEQYF. CDR3 bases: TGTGCCAGCAGCCCTTACCCCTCCTACAATGAGCAGTACTTC. V is TRBV7-2 and J is TRBJ2-1; D is undetermined. The assigned J gene may be wrong: the sequence end matches TRBJ2-7 better. Germline loops: CDR1 SGHTA, CDR2 FQGNSA. This CDR3 contains 14 residues.

Only a few counts were recorded for this clonotype. V gene TRBV24-1 combines with J gene TRBJ2-1, with D uncertain. Trimming stripped 2 bases from V and 8 bases from J, with 9 bases between. CDR1 is KGHDR and CDR2 is SFDVKD in the germline V gene. This CDR3 spans 13 amino acids. CDR3 in amino acids: CATSDSLFHEQFF. The DNA of the CDR3 is TGTGCCACCAGTGATTCCCTCTTCCATGAGCAGTTCTTC.

This clonotype was picked up many times. The rearrangement joins TRBV6-1 to TRBJ2-5; 9 nucleotides match TRBD2. V trimming: 0 bases; J trimming: 5 bases; junction bases outside the gene matches: 10. CDR1 MNHNS and CDR2 SASEGT come from the germline V gene. The length of the CDR3 is 17 residues. This CDR3 reads CASSEAILSGSRETQYF. Written as DNA, the CDR3 is TGTGCCAGCAGTGAAGCCATTCTTAGCGGGAGCAGGGAGACCCAGTACTTC.

J is TRBJ1-5 and V is TRBV27; D remains ambiguous. With 8 bases removed from V and 3 bases from J, the gap between germline ends came to 8 bases. The CDR3 is 12 amino acids. From germline, CDR1 is MNHEY and CDR2 SMNVEV (reference sequence). CDR3 DNA: TGTGCCAGCGGCGCTCCCAATCAGCCCCAGCATTTT. Translation: CASGAPNQPQHF.

This CDR3 reads CASSWTLSRQQYF. In DNA, the CDR3 is TGTGCCAGCAGCTGGACACTCTCAAGGCAGCAGTACTTC. The rearrangement uses TRBV5-6 and TRBJ2-7; a weak D match, TRBD1 (5 bases). Germline V gives CDR1 SGHDT, CDR2 YYEEEE. V lost 3 bases and J lost 8, with 15 bases in between. The CDR3 consists of 13 residues. Together with reference TRBV5-6 and TRBJ2-7, the CDR3 gives the full variable domain: DAGVTQSPTHLIKTRGQQVTLRCSPKSGHDTVSWYQQALGQGPQFIFQYYEEEERQRGNFPDRFSGHQFPNYSSELNVNALLLGDSALYLCASSWTLSRQQYFGPGTRLTVT.

This clonotype occurred a few times. The genes are TRBV12-3 or TRBV12-4 and TRBJ2-2; 9 nucleotides agree with TRBD1. Losses at the gene ends were 4 bases for V and 9 bases for J; bases not matched to a gene: 12. The CDR3 extends over 16 amino acids. CDR3 in amino acids: CASSSLGQGLKRELFF. As DNA, the CDR3 is TGTGCCAGCAGTTCTCTGGGACAGGGACTGAAAAGGGAGCTGTTTTTT.

This clonotype was detected ten times or more. The chain uses TRBV2 and TRBJ2-3, with TRBD2 matching 14 bases. With V trimmed by 4 bases and J by 5 bases, 5 bases remained unmatched. CDR3 length: 16 residues. Germline CDR1 reads SNHLY; CDR2 reads FYNNEI. This CDR3 reads CASSGRLAGGGDTQYF. CDR3 bases: TGTGCCAGCAGTGGACGACTAGCGGGAGGGGGAGATACGCAGTATTTT.

The J gene is TRBJ2-1, the V gene TRBV24-1; 11 bases match TRBD2. There are 17 residues in the CDR3. V shed 3 bases and J 1 base; nucleotides not matched to a gene: 4. The germline V gene encodes CDR1 KGHDR and CDR2 SFDVKD. In DNA, the CDR3 is TGTGCCACCAGTGATCCTGGACTAGCGGGTTCCTACAATGAGCAGTTCTTC. Amino acids: CATSDPGLAGSYNEQFF.

This clonotype occurred a few times. The chain combines TRBV12-5 with TRBJ2-1; 8 nucleotides agree with TRBD2. This CDR3 is built from 15 residues. Trimming removed 0 bases from V and 8 bases from J; junction bases left unmatched: 6. The V gene's germline CDR1 is LGHNT and CDR2 FRNRAP. The CDR3: CASGLVRGGLDEQFF. In DNA form, the CDR3 reads TGTGCTAGTGGTTTGGTCCGGGGGGGGTTGGATGAGCAGTTCTTC.

CDR3 coding DNA: TGTGCCAGCAGCGCTGTAGCGGGGGGGCTGTATGAGCAGTTCTTC. It yields the protein CASSAVAGGLYEQFF. The chain is built from TRBV7-2 and TRBJ2-1, with 11 nucleotides matching TRBD2. This CDR3 spans 15 amino acids. Germline-derived CDR1 and CDR2 are SGHTA and FQGNSA. J was trimmed by 8 bases and V by 5 bases; bases with no gene match: 8.

The V and J genes are TRBV20-1 and TRBJ2-3, with 7 bases matching TRBD1. CDR1 and CDR2 from the germline V gene are DFQATT and SNEGSKA (reference sequence). Unmatched junction bases numbered 18, after V lost 5 bases and J lost 4 bases. The length of the CDR3 is 17 residues. Here the CDR3 reads CSAEQGPQGPRSDTQYF. CDR3 coding DNA: TGCAGTGCTGAGCAGGGGCCACAGGGGCCCAGGTCAGATACGCAGTATTTT.

The chain uses TRBV19 and TRBJ1-3; unclear D gene. There are 15 residues in the CDR3. Germline V CDR1 and CDR2: LNHDA, SQIVND (reference sequence). The V end lost 3 bases, the J end lost 0 bases, and 9 bases lay between the germline ends. The CDR3 is CASSILHSSGNTIYF. The CDR3 nucleotides are TGTGCCAGTAGTATTTTGCACTCCTCTGGAAACACCATATATTTT.

The chain links TRBV5-1 to TRBJ2-7; D might be TRBD1 or TRBD2, each matching 6 bases. The V and J ends lost 4 bases and 4 bases respectively, with 21 bases between them. The length of the CDR3 is 16 residues. The germline V gene has CDR1 SGHRS and CDR2 YFSETQ. The CDR3 is CASSRGDSKAEYEQYF. The CDR3, as DNA: TGCGCCAGCAGCAGGGGGGACTCTAAGGCGGAATACGAGCAGTACTTC.

This sequence joins TRBV9 and TRBJ2-3; D is undetermined. Between the trimmed V and J ends, which lost 0 bases and 6 bases, there was a span of 14 bases. The CDR3 spans 15 residues. From germline, CDR1 is SGDLS and CDR2 YYNGEE. The CDR3 loop reads CASSVGFGSADTQYF. The CDR3 region has the DNA TGTGCCAGCAGCGTAGGGTTCGGTTCGGCGGATACGCAGTATTTT.

There are many counts of this clonotype. The CDR3 reads CASSRRGAGVSETQYF. In nucleotides, the CDR3 is TGTGCCAGCAGTCGCCGGGGAGCGGGAGTCTCCGAGACCCAGTACTTC. The chain couples TRBV6-1 to TRBJ2-5, with 8 bases identical to TRBD2. The V and J ends lost 5 bases and 5 bases, in that order; junction bases with no gene match: 13. Germline assignment: CDR1 MNHNS and CDR2 SASEGT. There are 16 residues in the CDR3.

This clonotype was counted only a few times. V is TRBV19 and J is TRBJ2-6; 12 bases align to TRBD1. The CDR3 covers 19 residues. Germline V gene lookup returns CDR1 LNHDA and CDR2 SQIVND (reference sequence). V lost 6 bases, J lost 3 bases, and 12 bases stayed unmatched. CDR3 loop: CASRETRGQGAVGANVLTF. In DNA, the CDR3 is TGTGCCAGTAGAGAGACTAGGGGACAGGGGGCTGTTGGGGCCAACGTCCTGACTTTC.

This chain uses TRBV5-1 with TRBJ2-4; D is uncertain. V was pared by 4 bases and J by 1 base, with 15 bases between. The CDR3 extends over 16 amino acids. Germline loops: CDR1 SGHRS, CDR2 YFSETQ. The CDR3 sequence is CASSHGRGRAKNIQYF. The CDR3 DNA sequence: TGCGCCAGCAGCCACGGGCGAGGCCGCGCCAAAAACATTCAGTACTTC.

The chain combines TRBV20-1 with TRBJ2-3, with 10 bases matching TRBD1. CDR1 is DFQATT, CDR2 SNEGSKA, per germline (reference sequence). V trimming: 5 bases; J trimming: 3 bases; junction bases outside the gene matches: 11. The CDR3 sequence is 16 residues long. CDR3 bases: TGCAGTGCTTCCCTCTGGGACAGGGGAAGGACAGATACGCAGTATTTT. Translation: CSASLWDRGRTDTQYF.

A few counts support this clonotype. V and J are TRBV10-1 and TRBJ1-2, with D tentatively TRBD1 (5 bases). Trimming took off 6 bases at V and 10 bases at J, with 21 bases between the two ends. CDR1 WNHNN and CDR2 SYGVQD come from the germline V gene (reference sequence). The CDR3 covers 14 residues. This CDR3 reads CASSYPGSSTDYTF. The CDR3 DNA is TGCGCCAGCAGCTATCCAGGGTCCTCTACTGACTACACCTTC.

A few counts support this clonotype. V is TRBV9 and J is TRBJ1-1, with 9 bases lining up with TRBD1. CDR1 and CDR2 from the germline V gene are SGDLS and YYNGEE. Germline trimming cut 3 bases from V and 7 bases from J; bases unmatched to any gene: 7. This CDR3 has 14 amino acids. CDR3 in amino acids: CASSDIQGAGEAFF. As DNA, the CDR3 is TGTGCCAGCAGCGATATACAGGGGGCTGGTGAAGCTTTCTTT.

This clonotype was counted at least ten times. This chain's CDR3 is CASSEMSGQLNTEAFF. Here the CDR3 DNA reads TGCGCCAGCAGCGAGATGTCGGGACAGCTGAACACTGAAGCTTTCTTT. The rearrangement links TRBV5-1 to TRBJ1-1, with 7 nucleotides matching TRBD1. V shed 4 bases, J shed 0 bases, and the junction held 9 bases outside the gene matches. CDR1 is SGHRS and CDR2 is YFSETQ in the germline V gene. The CDR3 runs to 16 residues.

This clonotype was counted ten times or more. V is TRBV12-3 or TRBV12-4 and J is TRBJ2-1; 10 positions match TRBD2. V was pared by 5 bases and J by 6 bases, with 7 bases of the junction left unmatched. This CDR3 has 15 amino acids. The CDR3 DNA is TGTGCCAGCAGTCCCGCTAGCGGGAGTGTCAATGAGCAGTTCTTC. Amino acid sequence: CASSPASGSVNEQFF.